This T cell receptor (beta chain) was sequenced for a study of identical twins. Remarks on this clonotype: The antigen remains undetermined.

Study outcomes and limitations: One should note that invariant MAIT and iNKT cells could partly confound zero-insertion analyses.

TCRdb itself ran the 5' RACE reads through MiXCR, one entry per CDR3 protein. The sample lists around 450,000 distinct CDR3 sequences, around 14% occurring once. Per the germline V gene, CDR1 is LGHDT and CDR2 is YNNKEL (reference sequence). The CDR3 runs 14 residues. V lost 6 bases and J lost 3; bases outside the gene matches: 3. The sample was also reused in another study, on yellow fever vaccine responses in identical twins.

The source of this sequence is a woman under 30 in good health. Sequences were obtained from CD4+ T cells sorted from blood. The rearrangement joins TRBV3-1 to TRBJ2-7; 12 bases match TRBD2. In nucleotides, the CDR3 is TGTGCCAGCAGTTTGACTAGCGGGGGCTACGAGCAGTACTTC. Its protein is CASSLTSGGYEQYF.